This T cell receptor (beta chain) was found in a study of breast tumors, draining lymph nodes, adjacent tissues. Study conclusions and caveats: That most tumor T cells come from lymph nodes remained unproven. Tumor repertoires ranked between lymph nodes and nontumor tissue in diversity, with V and J gene preferences.

The germline gives CDR1 SGHDT, CDR2 YYEEEE. This CDR3 is 13 amino acids long. V lost 1 base, J lost 6 bases, and 11 bases lay in between. TCRdb redid the calling of the multiplex PCR reads with MiXCR, one entry per CDR3 protein. The table records 160,000 or so distinct CDR3 sequences, approximately 33% of them present only once. This clonotype has at least ten counts. Its antigen is as yet unknown. Breast cancer patients provided tissue from their axillary draining lymph nodes. This chain links TRBV5-6 with TRBJ2-7; either TRBD1 or TRBD2 may supply D (5 bases each). The origin of this receptor is a female donor with breast cancer. Some clones in this sample may be carry-over from other donors' samples. Sequencing was performed on axillary lymph node tissue. CDR3 amino acids: CASSLIGTGEQYF. CDR3 nucleotides: TGTGCCAGCAGCTTGATAGGGACCGGCGAGCAGTACTTC.